This TCR beta chain was recovered during a study of blood T cell repertoires in COVID-19. On the study more broadly: Sites in the United States, Italy and Spain provided acute and convalescent COVID-19 samples. Sample material is recorded as cDNA or gDNA derived from T cells, B-cell-depleted T cells, or PBMCs.

V shed 1 base, J shed 4 bases, and the junction held 2 bases outside the gene matches. The CDR3 runs to 14 residues. From germline, CDR1 is LGHDT and CDR2 YNNKEL (reference sequence). This clone has a single count. As processed by the authors: Amplification of reference gene primers was used by the study to estimate nucleated cell counts. Clones were sequenced by immunoSEQ multiplex PCR, and TCRdb holds only the in-frame ones, with some missing. Clonal size and the V and J genes are those of that table, whereas D and trimming came from the DNA. The sample includes approximately 97,000 clones, about nine tenths of them seen just once. Enrolled during active infection, Seattle patients were then followed longitudinally.

V usage is TRBV3-1 (or the pseudogene TRBV3-2) and J usage is TRBJ1-1, with 8 positions matching TRBD1. This clonotype was sampled from a woman aged 45-65 years with COVID-19, enrolled during active disease. What was sequenced was peripheral blood. The CDR3 loop reads CASSQGRGLTEAFF. The CDR3 DNA follows: TGTGCCAGCAGCCAAGGCAGGGGGCTCACTGAAGCTTTCTTT.